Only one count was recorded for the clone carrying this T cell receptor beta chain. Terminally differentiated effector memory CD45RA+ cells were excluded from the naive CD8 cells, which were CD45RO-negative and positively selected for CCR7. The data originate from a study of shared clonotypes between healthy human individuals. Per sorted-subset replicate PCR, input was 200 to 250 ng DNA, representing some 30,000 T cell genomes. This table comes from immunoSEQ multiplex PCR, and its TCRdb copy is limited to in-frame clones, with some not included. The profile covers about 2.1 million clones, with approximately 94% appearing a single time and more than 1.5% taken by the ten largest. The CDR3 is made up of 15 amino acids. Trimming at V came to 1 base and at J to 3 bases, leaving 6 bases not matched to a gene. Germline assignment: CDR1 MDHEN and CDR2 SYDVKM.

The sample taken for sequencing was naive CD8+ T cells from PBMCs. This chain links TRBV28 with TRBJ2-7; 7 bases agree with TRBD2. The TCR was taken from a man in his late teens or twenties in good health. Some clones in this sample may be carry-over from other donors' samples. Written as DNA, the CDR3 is TGTGCCAGCAGTTTATCTCCGGGACTAAACTACGAGCAGTACTTC. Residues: CASSLSPGLNYEQYF.